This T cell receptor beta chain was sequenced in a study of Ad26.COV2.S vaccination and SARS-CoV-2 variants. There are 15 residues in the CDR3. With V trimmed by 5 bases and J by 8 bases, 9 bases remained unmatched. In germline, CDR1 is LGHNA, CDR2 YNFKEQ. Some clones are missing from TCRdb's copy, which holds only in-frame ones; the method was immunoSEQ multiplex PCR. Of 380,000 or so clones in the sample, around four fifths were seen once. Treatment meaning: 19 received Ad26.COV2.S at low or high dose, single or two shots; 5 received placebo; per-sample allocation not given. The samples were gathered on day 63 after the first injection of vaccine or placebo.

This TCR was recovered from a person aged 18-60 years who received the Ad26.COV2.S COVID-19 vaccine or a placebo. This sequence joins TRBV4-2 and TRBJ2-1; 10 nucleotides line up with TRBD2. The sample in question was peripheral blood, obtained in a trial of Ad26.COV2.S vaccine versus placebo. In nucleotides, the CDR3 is TGTGCCAGCAGCTACCAGCGGGGGGGCAGGGATGAGCAGTTCTTC. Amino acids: CASSYQRGGRDEQFF.